This entry features one TCR beta chain sequence. The authors carried out high-throughput sequencing of TCR beta. They applied it to CD8+ and CD4+ T cells obtained from blood. It was negative isolation that provided the CD8+ and CD4+ T cells, whereas TEMRA cells were enriched by FACS. Deletions cut 3 bases from V and 6 bases from J, with 17 bases between. CDR3 length: 14 amino acids. Germline V gene data show CDR1 as DFQATT and CDR2 as SNEGSKA (reference sequence). The entry originates in a study of CD8 T cells in Susac syndrome. Roughly 0.45 to 1 ug RNA was reverse transcribed with random hexamers. Amplification of TCR beta CDR3 across 54 Vbeta and 13 Jbeta was performed with immunoSEQ multiplex PCR. TCRdb re-called the immunoSEQ multiplex PCR reads through MiXCR, storing one row per CDR3 protein. In the table there are around 200,000 distinct CDR3 sequences, 95% of which are singletons.

Material: CD4+ T cells from PBMCs. V and J are TRBV20-1 and TRBJ1-2, with D perhaps matching TRBD1 (5 bases). The TCR comes from a human donor in good health. The CDR3 DNA follows: TGCAGTGCTAGCAGCGGACACCTACCCCATGGCTACACCTTC. Translation: CSASSGHLPHGYTF.